This TCR beta chain was retrieved from a study of blood T cell repertoires in COVID-19 (TCRdb year 2020). About the investigation overall: Collaborator samples came from the United States, Italy and Spain and covered acute and convalescent phases of COVID-19. The material from the prospective study consisted of cDNA or gDNA derived from T cells, B-cell-depleted T cells, or PBMCs. Deeply sampled blood TCRbeta repertoires from subjects exposed to, actively infected with, or recovered from COVID-19 were included in the dataset. A freely available public database, intended as a resource for researchers studying the immune response to SARS-CoV-2, is where the repertoires were released. The samples were drawn from two sources: the first 160 participants of the ongoing ImmuneRACE study, and approximately 1,300 subjects contributed by 6 global collaborators. Sample metadata almost always included a de-identified subject ID, COVID-19 status, age in years and sex. Where available, HLA class I and class II types were taken from metadata supplied by the sample provider and were not determined by assay-based typing.

Broad study findings and their caveats: Clinical and demographic metadata were provided uncurated, with the amount varying by source and participant.

As regards this clone: Its recognized antigen is unknown. Base-call qualities are not available, and no considerably larger clone is one nucleotide away.

TCRbeta CDR3 regions were amplified from genomic DNA by means of the immunoSEQ Assay, a bias-controlled multiplex PCR. For the original study's pipeline: The number of nucleated cells in each sample was estimated from the amplification of reference gene primers within the assay. To quantify the absolute abundance of each unique TCRbeta CDR3 rearrangement, sequence reads were collapsed and filtered. Productive Simpson clonality was computed per sample as the square root of Simpson's diversity index over productive rearrangements. TCRdb provides this immuneACCESS table in a form limited to in-frame rearrangements. Some clones are lacking; in checked studies, under half of them reflect an unresolved V gene, and why the rest are absent is not known. V and J calls and clone size are copied from that table; D and trimming were computed from the DNA. This sample has hundreds of thousands of clones in its table, and around nine tenths of those were observed once. Less than 15% of the sample belongs to the ten largest clones.

From its cysteine to its phenylalanine, the CDR3 spans 13 amino acids. Left in the record is the CDR3 DNA by itself, 39 bases read in frame from the first base. The trim is 4 bases for V and 2 bases for J, with a gap of 9 bases between the germline ends. One collaborating source in Seattle enrolled patients during active infection and followed them longitudinally through the course of disease. Each collaborating institution followed its own protocols to collect whole blood in K2EDTA tubes. For TCRbeta analysis, collaborator samples were shipped as frozen whole blood, as isolated PBMCs, or as DNA extracted from either sample type.

The sample was peripheral blood. The clonotype was recovered from a woman in her seventies with COVID-19, enrolled during active disease. This sequence uses TRBV12-3 or TRBV12-4 and TRBJ2-7; the D gene is perhaps TRBD1, on 6 matching bases. The DNA sequence is given as TGTGCCAGCAGTTCAGGGGTCCCCTACGAGCAGTACTTC. It is translated as CASSSGVPYEQYF.